Shown below are 19 T cell receptor beta chains from a single sample sequenced in a study of Graves' ophthalmopathy and Graves' hyperthyroidism. Amplified TCR beta CDR3 regions were obtained using RNA transcripts as template. RT-PCR was first run with HTBI primers, then multiplex PCR in a second round. Using its own MiXCR run on the multiplex PCR reads, TCRdb lists one record per CDR3 protein. The table includes about 1.1 million distinct CDR3 sequences, roughly two fifths detected once. The specimen sequenced was peripheral blood or thyroid tissue (not recorded which). The source of these receptors is an adult man with Graves' hyperthyroidism.

The chain couples TRBV4-2 to TRBJ1-2; the D gene is possibly TRBD1 (5 bases). The V and J ends lost 3 bases and 8 bases respectively, with 10 bases between them. The CDR3 is 12 amino acids. Germline CDR1 reads LGHNA; CDR2 reads YNFKEQ. The CDR3: CASSHLRDGYTF. The CDR3 coding sequence is TGTGCCAGCAGCCACCTCAGGGACGGCTACACCTTC.

This clonotype appeared many times. The V and J genes are TRBV29-1 and TRBJ1-2; no clear D. This CDR3 region has 12 residues. Germline V lookup: CDR1 SQVTM, CDR2 ANQGSEA. Trimming left V 7 bases short and J 2 bases short, with 11 bases between. The CDR3 sequence: CSGEVTNYGYTF. CDR3 coding DNA: TGCAGCGGGGAGGTGACGAACTATGGCTACACCTTC.

This clonotype was observed a handful of times. The J gene is TRBJ1-4, the V gene TRBV2; D may be TRBD1 (5 bases). CDR1 is SNHLY and CDR2 is FYNNEI in the germline V gene. The V gene lost 4 bases and the J gene lost 10 bases, with 19 bases spanning the gap. The CDR3 extends over 15 amino acids. CDR3 in amino acids: CASSVLGDSAGKLFF. CDR3 DNA: TGTGCCAGCAGTGTATTGGGTGACAGCGCGGGAAAACTGTTTTTT.

The chain recombines TRBV10-3 with TRBJ1-6; 10 positions agree with TRBD1. The CDR3 runs to 15 residues. Germline V gene sequence: CDR1 ENHRY, CDR2 SYGVKD. V was clipped by 9 bases and J by 5 bases; unmatched bases: 7. The CDR3 protein is CAIAGTGEHNSPLHF. In DNA form, the CDR3 reads TGTGCCATAGCCGGGACAGGGGAACATAATTCACCCCTCCACTTT.

The chain combines TRBV20-1 with TRBJ1-2; D is perhaps TRBD1 (6 bases). The CDR3 totals 14 residues. Germline-derived CDR1 and CDR2 are DFQATT and SNEGSKA (reference sequence). Trimming pared 5 bases from V and 8 bases from J, leaving 21 bases between. CDR3 nucleotide sequence: TGCAGTGCTCAAGACTTACAGGGTCCCCGGGGCTACACCTTC. Protein sequence: CSAQDLQGPRGYTF.

This clonotype was detected many times. In DNA, the CDR3 is TGTGCCAGTAGTTCGGCCCTGCCCCAGCATTTT. Protein: CASSSALPQHF. The chain joins TRBV19 to TRBJ1-5; D gene unclear. Germline V gene sequence: CDR1 LNHDA, CDR2 SQIVND (reference sequence). Trimming shortened V by 5 bases and J by 9 bases, and 8 bases separated the two germline ends. There are 11 residues in the CDR3.

In the case of this clonotype: A read error may be the cause here, since a much bigger clone is one base away. In nucleotides, the CDR3 is TGTGCCAGCAATCCATTCGGGGAGCTGTTTTTT. It is translated as CASNPFGELFF. The J gene is TRBJ2-2, the V gene TRBV2; D uncertain. Trimming removed 7 bases from V and 7 bases from J, with 7 bases in between. The germline V gene encodes CDR1 SNHLY and CDR2 FYNNEI. This CDR3 has 11 amino acids.

Turning to this clonotype: Being one base from a much bigger clone, this may be a read error. The chain is built from TRBV19 and TRBJ1-4, with 7 bases matching TRBD1. The V segment lost 6 bases and the J segment 15 bases; nucleotides outside the gene matches: 7. The CDR3 consists of 11 residues. The germline V gene encodes CDR1 LNHDA and CDR2 SQIVND (reference sequence). The CDR3 reads CASSRWDRMFF. The CDR3 nucleotides are TGTGCCAGTAGCCGATGGGACAGAATGTTTTTT.

This rearrangement joins TRBV7-2 to TRBJ1-2; possibly TRBD1 for D (5 bases). The CDR3 contains 13 residues. The V gene lost 4 bases and the J gene lost 7 bases, with 13 bases spanning the gap. In germline, CDR1 is SGHTA, CDR2 FQGNSA. For the CDR3, the DNA is TGTGCCAGCAGCTACGGGGGAGGGAGTGGCTACACCTTC. Protein: CASSYGGGSGYTF.

This clonotype was recorded a few times. This chain uses TRBV6-5 with TRBJ1-2; D gene ambiguous. With 5 bases removed from V and 3 bases from J, the gap between germline ends came to 19 bases. Germline V gives CDR1 MNHEY, CDR2 SVGAGI. The CDR3 runs to 16 residues. CDR3 DNA: TGTGCCAGCAGTGAAGCCTTTTCCGGGCAGTACTATGGCTACACCTTC. Encoded protein: CASSEAFSGQYYGYTF.

This clonotype was detected ten times or more. V usage is TRBV19 and J usage is TRBJ1-1, with 11 nucleotides matching TRBD1. Germline-derived CDR1 and CDR2 are LNHDA and SQIVND (reference sequence). This CDR3 has 17 residues. Trimming cost V 5 bases and J 4 bases; bases outside gene matches: 12. CDR3 sequence (DNA): TGTGCCAGTAGTGCGATGGACAGGGGGCGCGGCGGCACTGAAGCTTTCTTT. It translates to CASSAMDRGRGGTEAFF.

This clonotype has only one observation. The rearrangement uses TRBV7-9 and TRBJ2-7, with a tentative D call TRBD1 (5 bases). The V and J ends lost 1 base and 6 bases respectively, with 13 bases between them. This CDR3 is 14 amino acids long. The V gene's germline CDR1 is SEHNR and CDR2 FQNEAQ (reference sequence). The CDR3 sequence is CASSLGGSLVEQYF. In DNA form, the CDR3 reads TGTGCCAGCAGCTTAGGGGGCTCCTTGGTCGAGCAGTACTTC. Supplemented by reference TRBV7-9 and TRBJ2-7, the full variable domain reads DTGVSQNPRHKITKRGQNVTFRCDPISEHNRLYWYRQTLGQGPEFLTYFQNEAQLEKSRLLSDRFSAERPKGSFSTLEIQRTEQGDSAMYLCASSLGGSLVEQYFGPGTRLTVT.

This chain joins TRBV6-5 and TRBJ2-7; TRBD1 aligns across 10 bases. This CDR3 has 13 amino acids. The germline V gene has CDR1 MNHEY and CDR2 SVGAGI. J lost 6 bases, V lost 7 bases, and 6 bases had no gene match. CDR3 bases: TGTGCCAGCAACACCGGGACAGGGGCCGAGCAGTACTTC. It specifies CASNTGTGAEQYF.

A note on this clonotype: It may be a read error: a sequence one base away is much more abundant. The chain employs TRBV12-3 or TRBV12-4 and TRBJ2-5; 10 nucleotides match TRBD2. Trimming removed 4 bases from V and 5 bases from J; junction bases left unmatched: 10. The CDR3 runs 16 residues. In nucleotides, the CDR3 is TGTGCCAGCAGTTCGCTAGGACTAGCGGTAGTGGAGACCCAGTACTTC. Translated, it gives CASSSLGLAVVETQYF.

This clonotype appeared many times. CDR3 residues: CASSETGGGWDGYTF. CDR3 nucleotide sequence: TGTGCCAGCAGCGAGACAGGGGGAGGTTGGGATGGCTACACCTTC. The genes are TRBV12-3 or TRBV12-4 and TRBJ1-2, with TRBD1 matching 9 bases. This CDR3 is 15 amino acids long. The junction had 11 bases not matched to a gene; V was cut back by 6 bases and J by 6 bases.

The chain employs TRBV20-1 and TRBJ2-5; 8 bases match TRBD1. There are 15 residues in the CDR3. Looked up from germline, CDR1 is DFQATT and CDR2 is SNEGSKA (reference sequence). Losses at the gene ends were 6 bases for V and 3 bases for J; bases not matched to a gene: 12. The CDR3 nucleotides read TGCAGTGCCGAAGTTCCAGGGGGCTGGAAAGAGACCCAGTACTTC. This encodes CSAEVPGGWKETQYF.

This sequence joins TRBV10-3 and TRBJ2-7, with D uncertain. CDR1 is ENHRY, CDR2 SYGVKD, per germline. The CDR3 extends over 14 amino acids. V gave up 10 bases and J gave up 7 bases, with 23 bases separating them. CDR3 loop: CASRLMGGLVEQYF. Written as DNA, the CDR3 is TGTGCCAGCCGTTTGATGGGCGGCTTGGTTGAGCAGTACTTC.

This clonotype has at least ten counts. The chain employs TRBV12-3 or TRBV12-4 and TRBJ1-2; TRBD1 is a possible D gene (6 bases). Trimming cost V 6 bases and J 11 bases, with 13 bases left between them. CDR3 length: 11 amino acids. The CDR3 protein is CASSPGTGYTF. The CDR3 DNA is TGTGCCAGCAGCCCAGGCACAGGGTACACCTTC.

The chain has TRBV10-3 and TRBJ1-5; 10 bases map to TRBD1. The CDR3 covers 13 residues. Looked up from germline, CDR1 is ENHRY and CDR2 is SYGVKD. V shed 8 bases, J shed 11 bases, and the junction held 9 bases outside the gene matches. CDR3 in amino acids: CAIGDRGGETQHF. The CDR3 bases are TGTGCCATCGGGGACAGGGGCGGGGAGACCCAGCATTTT.